The clone carrying this T cell receptor (beta chain) showed up just a few times. The antigen remains undetermined. This CDR3 has 16 residues. Overall study findings and caveats: Whole repertoires were not studied in the larger cohort, only one V-J beta rearrangement.

Full-length variable regions came from constant-region reverse primers plus semi-nested Nested Universal Primer A PCR. Each CDR3 protein gets one entry after TCRdb re-called the 5' RACE reads with MiXCR. Of some 45,000 distinct CDR3 sequences listed, around 26% are singletons. Sequenced sample: naive CD4+ T cells sorted from blood. Subset here: naive CD4+ T cells, CD4+CD45RA+CD25-. The genes are TRBV21-1 and TRBJ1-2; the D segment call TRBD1 is taken from the table without a DNA check. TRBV21-1 is assigned pseudogene status. This clonotype was sampled from a female donor with breast cancer. The CDR3 loop is CASSKRVQESNYGYTF. CDR3 DNA sequence: TGTGCCAGCAGCAAAAGAGTACAGGAATCTAACTATGGCTACACCTTC.